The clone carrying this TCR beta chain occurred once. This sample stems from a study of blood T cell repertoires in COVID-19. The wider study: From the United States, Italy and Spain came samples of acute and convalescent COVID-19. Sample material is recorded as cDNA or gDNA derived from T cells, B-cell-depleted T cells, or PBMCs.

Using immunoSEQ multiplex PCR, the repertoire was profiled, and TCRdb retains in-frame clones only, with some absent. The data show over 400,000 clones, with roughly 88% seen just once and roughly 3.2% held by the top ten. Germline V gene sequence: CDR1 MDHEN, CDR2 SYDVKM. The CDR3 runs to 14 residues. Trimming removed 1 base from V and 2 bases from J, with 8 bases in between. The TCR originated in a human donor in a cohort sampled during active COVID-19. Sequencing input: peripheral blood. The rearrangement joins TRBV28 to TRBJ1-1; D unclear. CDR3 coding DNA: TGTGCCAGCAGTTTATTCACAGTAAACACTGAAGCTTTCTTT. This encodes CASSLFTVNTEAFF.